This TCR beta chain is drawn from a study of T cells in Graves' hyperthyroidism and ophthalmopathy. The germline gives CDR1 LNHDA, CDR2 SQIVND (reference sequence). With 5 bases removed from V and 0 bases from J, the gap between germline ends came to 13 bases. The CDR3 contains 15 residues. There were TCR beta CDR3 regions amplified from RNA transcripts. RT-PCR in the first round (using the HTBI primer set) targeted the TCR CDR3. MiXCR, applied by TCRdb to the multiplex PCR reads, yields one record per CDR3 protein. The sample holds fewer than 200,000 distinct CDR3 sequences, approximately 15% seen once. General observations from the study: It was a median approximately 6 months before onset that the model predicted ophthalmopathy. In blood, most of the thyroid clonotypes expanded above 0.001 were also present.

In the case of this clonotype: Its target is not known.

The receptor was isolated from a woman aged 45-65 years with Graves' hyperthyroidism. This chain uses TRBV19 with TRBJ1-2; D is possibly TRBD1 (6 bases). What was sequenced was blood. Here the CDR3 reads CASSDRLSSNYGYTF. The DNA of the CDR3 is TGTGCCAGTAGTGACAGGCTGAGTTCTAACTATGGCTACACCTTC.